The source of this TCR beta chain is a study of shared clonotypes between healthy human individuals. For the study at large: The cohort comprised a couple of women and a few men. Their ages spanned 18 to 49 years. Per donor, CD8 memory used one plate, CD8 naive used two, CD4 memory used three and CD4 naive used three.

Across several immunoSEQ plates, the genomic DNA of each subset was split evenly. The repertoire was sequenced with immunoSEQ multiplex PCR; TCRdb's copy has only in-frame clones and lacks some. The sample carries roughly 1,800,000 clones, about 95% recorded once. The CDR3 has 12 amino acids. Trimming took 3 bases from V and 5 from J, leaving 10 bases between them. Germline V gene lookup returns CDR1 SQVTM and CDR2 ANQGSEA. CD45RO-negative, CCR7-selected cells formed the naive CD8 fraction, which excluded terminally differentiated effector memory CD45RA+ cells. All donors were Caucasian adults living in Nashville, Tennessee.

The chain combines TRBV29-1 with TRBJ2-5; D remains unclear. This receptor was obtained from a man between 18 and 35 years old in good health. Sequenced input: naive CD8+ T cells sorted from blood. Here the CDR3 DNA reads TGCAGCGTTGACGGAAGGAGCGAGACCCAGTACTTC. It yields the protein CSVDGRSETQYF.